This T cell receptor beta chain comes out of a study of shared clonotypes between healthy human individuals. A word on this clone: No DNA is shown, since the ends of the CDR3 on it are uncertain; the CDR3 is the one TCRdb lists.

Profiling relied on immunoSEQ multiplex PCR, and the TCRdb table lists in-frame clones only, not all of them. The profile covers approximately 1.5 million clones, with 95% to 99% appearing a single time and roughly 0.45% taken by the ten largest. The sequence was obtained from a man aged 30-40 years in good health. The sample comprised naive CD4+ T cells sorted from blood. Indicated subset: CD45RA+ positively selected.

The CDR3 region is CASSLVGWGNGAFF. The rearrangement links TRBV5-1 to TRBJ2-1. The CDR3 is 14 amino acids long, termini counted. The germline gives CDR1 SGHRS, CDR2 YFSETQ.